The 15 T cell receptor beta chains below all came from one sample that was sequenced in a study of read filtering for tumor transcriptome and immune sequencing. This library used roughly 400 ng RNA and molecular barcoded adaptors spanning alpha/delta and beta/gamma chains. TCRdb re-analysed the reads in MiXCR, keeping a single row per CDR3 protein. The sample carries 75,000 to 95,000 distinct CDR3 sequences, approximately 21% recorded once. Source material: a population of CD138-negative cells sorted from bone marrow. The source of these receptors is a donor aged 40 or over with multiple myeloma.

Comment on this clonotype: A clone one base away is much larger, so this may be a read error. Without the conserved terminal phenylalanine or tryptophan, this CDR3 likely stems from a read error. The V call is TRBV18, the J call TRBJ2-6, with D possibly TRBD1 on 5 matching bases. The length of the CDR3 is 15 residues. Germline CDR1 KGHSH, CDR2 LQKENI. The germline V and J ends were trimmed by 3 bases and 4 bases, with 10 bases remaining between them. This CDR3 is CASSPQGTGANVLTL. The CDR3 region has the DNA TGTGCCAGCTCACCGCAGGGAACGGGGGCCAACGTCCTGACTCTC.

This clonotype was seen repeatedly, ten times or more. This chain joins TRBV12-3 or TRBV12-4 and TRBJ2-1; TRBD2 matches 11 bases. V dropped 6 bases and J dropped 2; count of bases not matched to a gene: 3. This CDR3 region has 15 residues. CDR3 sequence reads: CASSHSGGAYNEQFF. Written as DNA, the CDR3 is TGTGCCAGCAGCCATAGCGGGGGGGCCTACAATGAGCAGTTCTTC.

About this clonotype itself: A much more abundant neighbour one base away suggests this may be a read error. The rearrangement joins TRBV27 to TRBJ2-2; D unresolved. This CDR3 spans 14 amino acids. V was clipped by 5 bases and J by 0 bases, with 7 bases between them. Germline loops: CDR1 MNHEY, CDR2 SMNVEV (reference sequence). The CDR3 DNA reads TGTGCCAGCAGTATGTCATCGAACACCGGGGAGCTGTTTTTT. It specifies CASSMSSNTGELFF.

This chain links TRBV28 with TRBJ2-3, with a possible D match to TRBD2 (7 bases). Germline V lookup: CDR1 MDHEN, CDR2 SYDVKM. The CDR3 runs to 16 residues. The V gene lost 3 bases and the J gene lost 6 bases, with 19 bases spanning the gap. The CDR3 DNA reads TGTGCCAGCAGTTTGATTGGCGGGGGCCTAAGGGATACGCAGTATTTT. Translated: CASSLIGGGLRDTQYF.

This clonotype showed up many times. V is TRBV29-1 and J is TRBJ1-1, with 7 bases that match TRBD1. Germline-derived CDR1 and CDR2 are SQVTM and ANQGSEA. There are 14 residues in the CDR3. The J segment lost 5 bases and the V segment lost 3 bases, leaving 9 bases of the junction unmatched. In DNA, the CDR3 is TGCAGCGTTGAGGGGCAGGGGGAGGGGACTGAAGCTTTCTTT. Its protein product is CSVEGQGEGTEAFF.

In its sample, this clonotype was seen many times. The chain combines TRBV6-5 with TRBJ2-1; 8 nucleotides agree with TRBD2. Trimming at V came to 6 bases and at J to 5 bases, leaving 15 bases not matched to a gene. This CDR3 region has 17 residues. CDR1 MNHEY and CDR2 SVGAGI come from the germline V gene. The CDR3 nucleotides read TGTGCCAGCAGGAGGGGGGTGCTAGCCGGGGGGGACAATGAGCAGTTCTTC. Protein product: CASRRGVLAGGDNEQFF.

This clonotype has a handful of counts. The chain carries TRBV5-1 and TRBJ1-1; D is possibly TRBD1 (5 bases). Trimming took 0 bases from V and 3 from J, leaving 9 bases between them. Germline CDR1 reads SGHRS; CDR2 reads YFSETQ. CDR3 length: 14 amino acids. CDR3 coding DNA: TGCGCCAGCAGCTTGGAAGGGGAGTACACTGAAGCTTTCTTT. This sequence encodes CASSLEGEYTEAFF.

In this sample, this clonotype turned up many times. The chain uses TRBV18 and TRBJ2-1; D gene unclear. Germline V lookup: CDR1 KGHSH, CDR2 LQKENI. CDR3 length: 13 residues. Between the trimmed V and J ends, which lost 6 bases and 9 bases, there was a span of 15 bases. CDR3 sequence (DNA): TGTGCCAGCTCTCCGGGCCAAGGTTTTGAGCAGTTCTTC. Protein sequence: CASSPGQGFEQFF.

This clonotype was seen ten or more times. This sequence joins TRBV12-3 or TRBV12-4 and TRBJ1-1; D gene ambiguous. This CDR3 has 12 residues. V lost 11 bases to trimming and J lost 5 bases, with 15 bases between them. The CDR3 DNA is TGTGCCGACCGACTGCTTGGAACTGAAGCTTTCTTT. Protein sequence: CADRLLGTEAFF.

This clonotype was detected ten times or more. The rearrangement links TRBV28 to TRBJ2-2; 10 bases align to TRBD1. V gave up 3 bases and J gave up 5 bases; unmatched junction bases: 3. The V gene's germline CDR1 is MDHEN and CDR2 SYDVKM. This CDR3 comprises 15 residues. The CDR3 loop is CASSLGTGVTGELFF. The DNA of the CDR3 is TGTGCCAGCAGTTTGGGGACAGGGGTTACCGGGGAGCTGTTTTTT.

This clonotype was observed at least ten times. The gene calls are TRBV12-3 or TRBV12-4 and TRBJ2-2, with a tentative D call TRBD2 (5 bases). The V gene lost 3 bases and the J gene lost 3 bases, with 11 bases spanning the gap. The CDR3 is made up of 15 amino acids. The CDR3 protein is CASSLSLAHTGELFF. The CDR3 coding sequence is TGTGCCAGCAGTTTGTCCCTAGCACACACCGGGGAGCTGTTTTTT.

This clonotype appeared many times. The V call is TRBV27, the J call TRBJ2-7; a weak D match, TRBD2 (5 bases). The CDR3 length is 13 residues. In germline, CDR1 is MNHEY, CDR2 SMNVEV (reference sequence). Trimming pared 6 bases from V and 0 bases from J, leaving 9 bases between. This CDR3 reads CASSPGDSYEQYF. In nucleotides, the CDR3 is TGTGCCAGCAGCCCCGGGGACTCCTACGAGCAGTACTTC.

As to this clonotype: The likely explanation is a read error, given a far larger clone one base away. The chain uses TRBV28 and TRBJ2-7; no reliable D call. The assigned J gene may be wrong: the sequence end matches TRBJ2-1 better. The length of the CDR3 is 11 residues. Germline CDR1 MDHEN, CDR2 SYDVKM. CDR3 sequence: CASNPLREQFF. Written as DNA, the CDR3 is TGTGCCAGCAATCCCCTCAGAGAGCAGTTCTTC.

A note on this clonotype: A much more abundant neighbour one base away suggests this may be a read error. Given the absence of the conserved phenylalanine or tryptophan at the CDR3 end, a read error is likely. The V call is TRBV29-1, the J call TRBJ2-5; TRBD2 matches at 10 bases. V trimming: 4 bases; J trimming: 1 base; junction bases outside the gene matches: 3. CDR3 length: 14 residues. Germline V gene lookup returns CDR1 SQVTM and CDR2 ANQGSEA. CDR3 nucleotides: TGCAGCGTTGTAGTAGCGGGGGGCCAAGAGACCCAGTACTCC. Encoded protein: CSVVVAGGQETQYS.

The sample holds a few counts of this clonotype. This chain uses TRBV6-1 with TRBJ1-4, with D hard to call. Germline V gene sequence: CDR1 MNHNS, CDR2 SASEGT. This CDR3 is 12 amino acids long. V was pared by 6 bases and J by 7 bases, with 9 bases between. CDR3 nucleotides: TGTGCCAGCAGGCGGGCGGCTGAAAAACTGTTTTTT. It is translated as CASRRAAEKLFF.